The source of this TCR beta chain is a study of OX40 agonist ivuxolimab in advanced cancers. Whole-study context: The patients received ivuxolimab by intravenous route every 2 weeks at 0.01 to 10 mg/kg. Two patients with cutaneous melanoma and one with hepatocellular carcinoma, three in total, showed partial responses. Study results and caveats: Those patients achieving a partial response at 0.1-3.0 mg/kg showed among the lowest clonal expansion.

About this clone: The antigen is undetermined.

Trimming took 3 bases from V and 13 from J; bases not matched to a gene: 19. Germline V gene data show CDR1 as SGHRS and CDR2 as YFSETQ. CDR3 size: 16 residues. Sequenced by immunoSEQ multiplex PCR; TCRdb stores in-frame clones only, minus some. The table includes about 73,000 clones, around nine tenths detected once. The TCR comes from an adult with an advanced solid tumor such as melanoma, head and neck, liver or kidney cancer. The gene calls are TRBV5-1 and TRBJ2-1; 7 bases match TRBD2. This sample comprised CD4+ or CD8+ T cells sorted from blood, obtained in a trial of the OX40 agonist ivuxolimab. The CDR3 is CASSSPLAGVVVGQFF. The DNA for the CDR3 is TGCGCCAGCAGCTCTCCCTTGGCGGGAGTCGTCGTCGGCCAGTTCTTC.